These 12 T cell receptor beta chains originate from one sample sequenced in a study of blood T cell repertoires in COVID-19. TCRdb's copy holds only in-frame clones and misses some; the assay was immunoSEQ multiplex PCR. The profile shows about 16,000 clones, approximately 88% of them singletons. Sequenced sample: peripheral blood. All receptors derive from a woman of 80 years or more with COVID-19, enrolled during active disease.

CDR3 DNA sequence: TGTGCCAGTCGCCGGACGGCGGGGAATCAGCCCCAGCATTTT. It codes for CASRRTAGNQPQHF. The chain has TRBV19 and TRBJ1-5; D is unclear. Per the germline V gene, CDR1 is LNHDA and CDR2 is SQIVND (reference sequence). The CDR3 consists of 14 residues. V lost 8 bases and J 4 bases, leaving 15 bases between the germline ends.

The chain joins TRBV6-2 or TRBV6-3 to TRBJ1-1, with 7 bases lining up with TRBD1. The CDR3 is made up of 16 amino acids. The germline gives CDR1 MNHEY, CDR2 SVGEGT. The V and J ends lost 0 bases and 5 bases, in that order; junction bases with no gene match: 9. For the CDR3, the DNA is TGTGCCAGCAGTTACTCCCCTGGACAGGCTAGGACTGAAGCTTTCTTT. This gives the protein CASSYSPGQARTEAFF.

The chain employs TRBV7-2 and TRBJ1-2; D perhaps matches TRBD1 (5 bases). Germline CDR1 SGHTA, CDR2 FQGNSA. The CDR3 length is 13 residues. The V end was cut by 7 bases, the J end by 5 bases, with 14 bases between. The CDR3 sequence is CASTVGDLYGYTF. The CDR3 DNA reads TGTGCCAGCACAGTGGGGGACTTGTATGGCTACACCTTC.

This clone was detected a few times. The chain combines TRBV29-1 with TRBJ2-1; 9 nucleotides agree with TRBD2. J lost 4 bases, V lost 3 bases, and 4 bases had no gene match. The CDR3 contains 14 residues. Per the germline V gene, CDR1 is SQVTM and CDR2 is ANQGSEA. CDR3 sequence: CSVDLAGAYNEQFF. The CDR3 region has the DNA TGCAGCGTTGACTTAGCGGGGGCATACAATGAGCAGTTCTTC.

V and J are TRBV7-9 and TRBJ2-2; 9 bases align to TRBD2. This CDR3 region has 17 residues. Per germline, CDR1 SEHNR and CDR2 FQNEAQ (reference sequence). V lost 4 bases to trimming and J lost 7 bases; unmatched junction nucleotides: 13. In DNA form, the CDR3 reads TGTGCCAGCAGCTACGGGGGCGGGGGGGCGTCCGGCGGGGAGCTGTTTTTT. Translating gives CASSYGGGGASGGELFF.

The rearrangement uses TRBV6-5 and TRBJ2-5, with TRBD1 matching over 7 bases. Trimming cost V 8 bases and J 4 bases; bases outside gene matches: 10. CDR1 and CDR2 from the germline V gene are MNHEY and SVGAGI. This CDR3 comprises 14 residues. CDR3 sequence reads: CASATDRVRETQYF. DNA of the CDR3: TGTGCCAGCGCGACAGACAGGGTGCGAGAGACCCAGTACTTC.

V and J are TRBV6-5 and TRBJ2-5, with 8 bases lining up with TRBD2. The V and J ends lost 5 bases and 5 bases, in that order; junction bases with no gene match: 10. The CDR3 loop spans 15 amino acids. Germline V gene sequence: CDR1 MNHEY, CDR2 SVGAGI. The CDR3 sequence: CASSLSGLEGETQYF. The CDR3 DNA reads as TGTGCCAGCAGTCTCTCGGGACTAGAAGGGGAGACCCAGTACTTC.

The chain uses TRBV6-1 and TRBJ2-5, with 8 bases that match TRBD2. Trimming took 4 bases from V and 7 from J; bases not matched to a gene: 14. CDR1 is MNHNS and CDR2 is SASEGT in the germline V gene. This CDR3 is 16 amino acids long. As DNA, the CDR3 is TGTGCCAGCAGTGGACTGGTAGCAGCGGGAGTAGGGACCCAGTACTTC. Its translation is CASSGLVAAGVGTQYF.

The genes are TRBV6-2 or TRBV6-3 and TRBJ2-1; 7 positions agree with TRBD1. This CDR3 has 14 residues. Per germline, CDR1 MNHEY and CDR2 SVGEGT. Losses at the gene ends were 7 bases for V and 4 bases for J; bases not matched to a gene: 7. The CDR3 is CASTPLDRYNEQFF. CDR3 coding DNA: TGTGCCAGCACCCCGTTGGACAGGTACAATGAGCAGTTCTTC.

This clone is a singleton in its sample. The CDR3 nucleotides are TGTGCCAGCAGTGATCCCCAGGGGGCCCGGCCTAACTATGGCTACACCTTC. Its protein is CASSDPQGARPNYGYTF. The chain combines TRBV25-1 with TRBJ1-2; 8 positions match TRBD1. CDR1 and CDR2 from the germline V gene are MGHDK and SYGVNS. This CDR3 has 17 residues. The junction had 9 bases not matched to a gene; V was cut back by 3 bases and J by 0 bases.

V and J are TRBV5-6 and TRBJ2-1; TRBD2 agrees at 12 bases. The CDR3 extends over 16 amino acids. V shed 3 bases, J shed 4 bases, and the junction held 5 bases outside the gene matches. Germline V gene sequence: CDR1 SGHDT, CDR2 YYEEEE. The CDR3 DNA is TGTGCCAGCAGCTCCCCCCTAGCGGGAGGGTACAATGAGCAGTTCTTC. Translation gives CASSSPLAGGYNEQFF.

The chain employs TRBV5-4 and TRBJ1-1, with D possibly TRBD1 on 6 matching bases. V lost 7 bases and J lost 5, with 18 bases in between. Germline V gene lookup returns CDR1 SGHNT and CDR2 YYREEE (reference sequence). The CDR3 runs 14 residues. The CDR3 DNA reads as TGTGCCAGCCAAGAATCGGCGGGGGCGACTGAAGCTTTCTTT. This gives the protein CASQESAGATEAFF. Full variable domain (missing parts from reference TRBV5-4 and TRBJ1-1): ETGVTQSPTHLIKTRGQQVTLRCSSQSGHNTVSWYQQALGQGPQFIFQYYREEENGRGNFPPRFSGLQFPNYSSELNVNALELDDSALYLCASQESAGATEAFFGQGTRLTVV.